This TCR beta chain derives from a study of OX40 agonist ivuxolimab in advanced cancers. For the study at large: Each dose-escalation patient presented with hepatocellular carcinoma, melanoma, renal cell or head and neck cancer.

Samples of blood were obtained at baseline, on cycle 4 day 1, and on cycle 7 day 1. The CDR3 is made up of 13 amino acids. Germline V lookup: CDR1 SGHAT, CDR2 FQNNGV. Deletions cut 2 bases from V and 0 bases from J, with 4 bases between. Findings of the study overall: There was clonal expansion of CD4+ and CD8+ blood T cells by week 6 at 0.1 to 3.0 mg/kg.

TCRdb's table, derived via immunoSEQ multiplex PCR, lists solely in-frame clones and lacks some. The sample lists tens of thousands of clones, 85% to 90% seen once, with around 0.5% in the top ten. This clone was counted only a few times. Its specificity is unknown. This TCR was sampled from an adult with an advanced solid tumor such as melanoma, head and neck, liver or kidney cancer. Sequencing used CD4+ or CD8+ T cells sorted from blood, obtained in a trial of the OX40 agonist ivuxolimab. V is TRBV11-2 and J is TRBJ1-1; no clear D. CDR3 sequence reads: CASSLQMNTEAFF. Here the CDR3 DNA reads TGTGCCAGCAGCTTACAGATGAACACTGAAGCTTTCTTT.